This T cell receptor beta chain is drawn from a study of T-cell memory formation after mild COVID-19. Study summary: TCR clusters were mostly donor specific. The study's findings and limits: Of the contracting clones, CD4+ ones lay mainly in CM and EM, and CD8+ ones in EMRA.

For this clonotype: Its antigen is as yet unknown.

5'RACE primed from the constant segment yielded TCR alpha and TCR beta cDNA libraries bearing sample barcodes and UMIs. TCRdb reprocessed the 5' RACE reads via MiXCR and lists one record per CDR3 protein. The sample holds roughly 410,000 distinct CDR3 sequences, about 24% seen once. The sample was PBMCs or a T cell subset sorted from them (not recorded which). The sequence was obtained from an adult woman who had mild COVID-19 (a few samples of this study predate the infection). Cell type and time point are not known.

The DNA of the CDR3 is TGCAGTGTCCGTATGTCGGGACGGAGATCCTACGAGCAGTACTTC. Encoded protein: CSVRMSGRRSYEQYF. V and J are TRBV20-1 and TRBJ2-7; D tentatively reads TRBD1 or TRBD2 (5 bases each). Germline V gene lookup returns CDR1 DFQATT and CDR2 SNEGSKA (reference sequence). Deletions cut 7 bases from V and 1 base from J, with 20 bases between. This CDR3 has 15 amino acids.